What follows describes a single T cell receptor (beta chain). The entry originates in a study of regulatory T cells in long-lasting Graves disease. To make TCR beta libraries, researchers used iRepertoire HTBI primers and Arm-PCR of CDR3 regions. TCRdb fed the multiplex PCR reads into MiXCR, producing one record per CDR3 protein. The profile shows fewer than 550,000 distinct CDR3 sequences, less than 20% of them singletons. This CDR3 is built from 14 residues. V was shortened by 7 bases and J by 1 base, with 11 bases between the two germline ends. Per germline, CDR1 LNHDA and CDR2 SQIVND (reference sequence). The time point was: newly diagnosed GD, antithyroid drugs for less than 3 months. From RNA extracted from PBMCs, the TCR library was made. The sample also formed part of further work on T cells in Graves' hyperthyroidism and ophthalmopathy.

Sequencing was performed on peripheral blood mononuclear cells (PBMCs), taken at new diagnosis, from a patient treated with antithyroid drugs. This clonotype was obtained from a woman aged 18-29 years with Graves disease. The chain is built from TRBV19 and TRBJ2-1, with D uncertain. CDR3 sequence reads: CASTPRPSYNEQFF. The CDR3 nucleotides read TGTGCCAGTACTCCGAGACCGTCCTACAATGAGCAGTTCTTC. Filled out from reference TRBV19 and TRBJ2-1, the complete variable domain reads DGGITQSPKYLFRKEGQNVTLSCEQNLNHDAMYWYRQDPGQGLRLIYYSQIVNDFQKGDIAEGYSVSREKKESFPLTVTSAQKNPTAFYLCASTPRPSYNEQFFGPGTRLTVL.